Sequencing of this T cell receptor beta chain was carried out in a study of OX40 agonist ivuxolimab in advanced cancers. About the research overall: Patients were dosed intravenously with ivuxolimab at 0.01 to 10 mg/kg every 2 weeks. Three patients, one with hepatocellular carcinoma and two with cutaneous melanoma, achieved partial responses.

Sequencing was performed with immunoSEQ multiplex PCR; in TCRdb, only in-frame clones are kept and a portion is missing. The sample has about 77,000 clones; roughly 90% are singletons. Germline loops: CDR1 SSHAT, CDR2 FNYEAQ (reference sequence). The CDR3 is made up of 13 amino acids. In its sample, this clone was seen a few times. One end of the junction varies from germline; a read error may be responsible. The gene calls are TRBV7-7 and TRBJ1-1; TRBD1 is a possible D gene (6 bases). The sample consisted of CD4+ or CD8+ T cells sorted from blood, taken in a trial of the OX40 agonist ivuxolimab. This receptor was taken from an adult with an advanced solid tumor such as melanoma, head and neck, liver or kidney cancer. CDR3: CASSLEGGTEAFF. Here the CDR3 DNA reads TGTGCTAGCAGTTTAGAGGGGGGGACTGAAGCTTTCTTT. Full variable domain (missing parts from reference TRBV7-7 and TRBJ1-1): GAGVSQSPRYKVTKRGQDVTLRCDPISSHATLYWYQQALGQGPEFLTYFNYEAQPDKSGLPSDRFSAERPEGSISTLTIQRTEQRDSAMYRCASSLEGGTEAFFGQGTRLTVV.